Given below is one T cell receptor beta chain in context. This clone's antigen is unknown. No base qualities exist here, and no much larger clone lies one base off it. This sample stems from a study (dated by TCRdb to 2014 to 2015). Regarding the research as a whole: The study set out to test whether tumor-infiltrating Tregs in breast cancer get recruited from blood Tregs or are instead converted in situ from other CD4+ T cell subsets. What the research found in general, with its limitations: The TCR alpha and beta sequences of tumor-infiltrating Tregs showed the greatest overlap with tumor naive CD4+ T cells, followed by blood naive CD4+ T cells. Tumor memory CD4+ T cell TCR gene usage clustered with blood and lymph node memory CD4+ cells and lymph node naive CD4+ cells. The validation in the larger cohort was limited to a single TCR beta V-J rearrangement instead of whole repertoires.

Amplification of full-length TCR variable regions was done by 5' RACE PCR using constant-region reverse primers, and this step was followed by semi-nested PCR with Nested Universal Primer A. The ReliaPrep RNA Cell Miniprep System was used to extract total RNA, which was then reverse transcribed into 5'RACE-ready cDNA with the SMARTer RACE 5'/3' Kit. Multiplex adaptors were used to barcode the full-length TCR alpha and beta libraries, which were then sequenced on an Illumina MiSeq. The original methods were these. For each of nine subset-tissue groups, sequencing data from the five patients were pooled, and the groups were compared by unsupervised clustering of TCR gene usage. The Morisita-Horn index was used to calculate repertoire similarity, with shared sequences weighted according to their contribution to each repertoire. TCRdb redid the processing of the public reads, applying fastp at Q25 and MiXCR, and retained in-frame beta chains. A single entry per CDR3 protein holds the most common genes and DNA from its merged rows. For this entry, the V and J calls and clone size follow TCRdb and not the study's own pipeline. A total of roughly 69,000 distinct CDR3 sequences appear in this sample, around a fifth of them only once. The top ten hold just under 3% of the sample.

For CDR1 and CDR2, the germline V gene lists SGHRS and YFSETQ. Ends trimmed: V by 2 bases, J by 9 bases; bases unmatched to a gene: 12. The CDR3 covers 16 residues, taking in both the cysteine and the phenylalanine. The retained sequence is limited to the CDR3, 48 bases, with the frame set at the first base. The memory CD4+ T cell population was isolated based on a CD4+CD45RO+CD25- phenotype. Tregs, naive and memory CD4+ T cells from tumor, blood and ipsilateral draining lymph nodes of a few breast cancer patients underwent full-length TCR alpha and beta sequencing. Tumor tissue and lymph nodes from ipsilateral axillary dissection were perfused with PBS, minced and digested with collagenase I and hyaluronidase. Mononuclear cells from lymph nodes or 45 to 60 ml of peripheral blood were isolated by Ficoll density gradient centrifugation. Sorted cell populations were confirmed by FACS to exceed 90% purity.

The sequence is built from TRBV5-1 and TRBJ2-5, with TRBD2 identical over 11 junction bases. The sequenced sample was memory CD4+ T cells sorted from a lymph node. The cell subset or site label, as the study defines it: memory CD4+ T cells, CD4+CD45RO+CD25-. The TCR comes from a female donor with breast cancer. CDR3 loop: CASSFSIGLAGESQYF. DNA sequence: TGCGCCAGCAGCTTTTCGATTGGACTAGCGGGTGAATCCCAGTACTTC. This CDR3, with the reference TRBV5-1 and TRBJ2-5 proteins standing in past its ends, gives the full variable domain KAGVTQTPRYLIKTRGQQVTLSCSPISGHRSVSWYQQTPGQGLQFLFEYFSETQRNKGNFPGRFSGRQFSNSRSEMNVSTLELGDSALYLCASSFSIGLAGESQYFGPGTRLLVL.